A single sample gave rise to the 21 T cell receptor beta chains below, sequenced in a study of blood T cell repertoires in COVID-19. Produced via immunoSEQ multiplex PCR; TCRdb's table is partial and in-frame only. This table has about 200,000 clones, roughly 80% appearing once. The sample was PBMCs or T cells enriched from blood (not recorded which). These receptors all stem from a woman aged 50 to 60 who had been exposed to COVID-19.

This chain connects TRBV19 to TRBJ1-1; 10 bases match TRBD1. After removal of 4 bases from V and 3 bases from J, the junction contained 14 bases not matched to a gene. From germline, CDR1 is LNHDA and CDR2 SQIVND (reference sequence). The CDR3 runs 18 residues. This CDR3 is CASSTHPRQGARDTEAFF. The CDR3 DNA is TGTGCCAGTAGTACGCATCCCCGACAGGGGGCGAGGGACACTGAAGCTTTCTTT.

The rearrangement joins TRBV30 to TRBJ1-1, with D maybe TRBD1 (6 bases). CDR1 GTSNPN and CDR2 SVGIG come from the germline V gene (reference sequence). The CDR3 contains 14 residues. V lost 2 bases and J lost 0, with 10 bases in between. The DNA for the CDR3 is TGTGCCTGGAGTAAGGGACACATGAACACTGAAGCTTTCTTT. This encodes CAWSKGHMNTEAFF. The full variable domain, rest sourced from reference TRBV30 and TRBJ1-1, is SQTIHQWPATLVQPVGSPLSLECTVEGTSNPNLYWYRQAAGRGLQLLFYSVGIGQISSEVPQNLSASRPQDRQFILSSKKLLLSDSGFYLCAWSKGHMNTEAFFGQGTRLTVV.

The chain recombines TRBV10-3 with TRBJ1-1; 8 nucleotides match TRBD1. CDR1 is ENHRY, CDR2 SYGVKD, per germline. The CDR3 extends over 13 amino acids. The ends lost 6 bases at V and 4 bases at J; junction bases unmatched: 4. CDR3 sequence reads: CAISLGQGTEAFF. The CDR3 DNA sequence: TGTGCCATCAGCCTCGGACAGGGCACTGAAGCTTTCTTT.

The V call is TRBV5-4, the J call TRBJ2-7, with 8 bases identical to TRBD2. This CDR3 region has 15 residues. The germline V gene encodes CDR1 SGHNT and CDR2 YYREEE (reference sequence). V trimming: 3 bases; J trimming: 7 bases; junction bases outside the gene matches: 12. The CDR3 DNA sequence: TGTGCCAGCAGCTCTCCTACGGGGGGGGAAGCAGAGCAGTACTTC. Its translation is CASSSPTGGEAEQYF.

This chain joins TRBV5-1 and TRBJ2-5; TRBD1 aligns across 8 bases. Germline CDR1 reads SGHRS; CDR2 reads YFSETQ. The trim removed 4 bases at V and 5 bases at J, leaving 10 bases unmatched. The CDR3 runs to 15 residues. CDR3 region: CASSTQTGAGETQYF. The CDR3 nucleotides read TGCGCCAGCAGCACCCAGACAGGGGCGGGGGAGACCCAGTACTTC. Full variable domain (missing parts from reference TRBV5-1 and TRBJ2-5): KAGVTQTPRYLIKTRGQQVTLSCSPISGHRSVSWYQQTPGQGLQFLFEYFSETQRNKGNFPGRFSGRQFSNSRSEMNVSTLELGDSALYLCASSTQTGAGETQYFGPGTRLLVL.

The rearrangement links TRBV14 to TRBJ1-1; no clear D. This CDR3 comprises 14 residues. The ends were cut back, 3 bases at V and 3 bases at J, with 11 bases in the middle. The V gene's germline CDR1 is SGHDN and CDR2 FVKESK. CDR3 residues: CASSQRGYDTEAFF. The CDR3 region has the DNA TGTGCCAGCAGCCAGAGAGGGTATGACACTGAAGCTTTCTTT.

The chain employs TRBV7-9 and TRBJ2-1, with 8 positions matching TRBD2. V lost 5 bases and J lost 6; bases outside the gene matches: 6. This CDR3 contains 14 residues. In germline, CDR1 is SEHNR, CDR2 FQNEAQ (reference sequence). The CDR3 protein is CASSPREGGNEQFF. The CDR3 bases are TGTGCCAGCAGCCCCCGGGAGGGAGGCAATGAGCAGTTCTTC.

The CDR3 sequence: CASSTRDTGELFF. In DNA form, the CDR3 reads TGTGCCAGCAGTACTAGAGACACCGGGGAGCTGTTTTTT. The chain uses TRBV6-5 and TRBJ2-2, with TRBD2 as a possible D gene (5 bases). CDR1 and CDR2 (germline): MNHEY, SVGAGI. V gave up 5 bases and J gave up 3 bases, with 7 bases separating them. The CDR3 consists of 13 residues.

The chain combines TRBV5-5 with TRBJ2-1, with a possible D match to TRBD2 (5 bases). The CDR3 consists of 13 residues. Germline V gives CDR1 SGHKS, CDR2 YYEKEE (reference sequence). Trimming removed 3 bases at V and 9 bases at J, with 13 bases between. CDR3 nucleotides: TGTGCCAGCAGCTCTGCGCCGGGGAGTGAGCAGTTCTTC. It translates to CASSSAPGSEQFF.

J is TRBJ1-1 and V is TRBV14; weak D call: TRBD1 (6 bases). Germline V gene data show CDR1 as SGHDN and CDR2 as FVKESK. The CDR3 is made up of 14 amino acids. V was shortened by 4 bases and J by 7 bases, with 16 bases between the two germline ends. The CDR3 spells CASSRVQGIGEAFF. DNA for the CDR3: TGTGCCAGCAGCCGTGTACAGGGTATCGGTGAAGCTTTCTTT.

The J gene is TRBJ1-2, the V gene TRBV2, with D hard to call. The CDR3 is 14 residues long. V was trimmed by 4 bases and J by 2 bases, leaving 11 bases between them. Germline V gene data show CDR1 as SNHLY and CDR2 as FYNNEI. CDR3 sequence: CASSALAANYGYTF. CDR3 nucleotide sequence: TGTGCCAGCAGTGCCCTGGCAGCGAACTATGGCTACACCTTC.

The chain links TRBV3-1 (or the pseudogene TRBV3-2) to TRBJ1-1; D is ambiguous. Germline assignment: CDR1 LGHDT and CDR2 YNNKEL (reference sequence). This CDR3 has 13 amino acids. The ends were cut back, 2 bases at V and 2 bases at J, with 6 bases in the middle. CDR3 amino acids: CASSQNRNTEAFF. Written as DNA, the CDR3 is TGTGCCAGCAGCCAAAACAGAAACACTGAAGCTTTCTTT.

The CDR3 region is CASSSQGRGNQPQHF. CDR3 DNA: TGTGCCAGTAGTTCCCAGGGCCGGGGCAATCAGCCCCAGCATTTT. The rearrangement joins TRBV19 to TRBJ1-5; weak D call: TRBD1 (5 bases). With 5 bases removed from V and 2 bases from J, the gap between germline ends came to 13 bases. Germline loops: CDR1 LNHDA, CDR2 SQIVND (reference sequence). The CDR3 contains 15 residues.

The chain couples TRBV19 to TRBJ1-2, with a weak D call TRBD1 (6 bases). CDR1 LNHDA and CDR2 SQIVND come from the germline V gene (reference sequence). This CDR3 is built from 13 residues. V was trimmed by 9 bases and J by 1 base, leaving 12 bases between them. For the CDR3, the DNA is TGTGCCAGCTACAGGGATAGTAACTATGGCTACACCTTC. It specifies CASYRDSNYGYTF.

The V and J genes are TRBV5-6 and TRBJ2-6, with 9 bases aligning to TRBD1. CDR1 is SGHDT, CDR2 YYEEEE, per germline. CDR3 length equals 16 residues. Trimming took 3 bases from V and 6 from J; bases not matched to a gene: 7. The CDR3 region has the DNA TGTGCCAGCAGCTCCGCCGGGACAGGGAAGGCCAACGTCCTGACTTTC. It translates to CASSSAGTGKANVLTF.

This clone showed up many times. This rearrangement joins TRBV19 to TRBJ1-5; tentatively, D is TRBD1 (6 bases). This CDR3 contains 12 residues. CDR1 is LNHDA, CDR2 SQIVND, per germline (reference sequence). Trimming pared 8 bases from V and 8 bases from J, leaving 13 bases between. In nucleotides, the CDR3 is TGTGCCAGTCAGGGGAATATGGAGCCCCAGCATTTT. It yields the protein CASQGNMEPQHF. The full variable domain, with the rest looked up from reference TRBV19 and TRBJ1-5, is DGGITQSPKYLFRKEGQNVTLSCEQNLNHDAMYWYRQDPGQGLRLIYYSQIVNDFQKGDIAEGYSVSREKKESFPLTVTSAQKNPTAFYLCASQGNMEPQHFGDGTRLSIL.

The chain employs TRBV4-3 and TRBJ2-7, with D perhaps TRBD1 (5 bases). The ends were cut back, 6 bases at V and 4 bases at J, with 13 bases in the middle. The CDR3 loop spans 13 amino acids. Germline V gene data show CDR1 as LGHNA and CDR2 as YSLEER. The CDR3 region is CASSYQGDYEQYF. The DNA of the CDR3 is TGCGCCAGCAGTTACCAAGGGGATTACGAGCAGTACTTC.

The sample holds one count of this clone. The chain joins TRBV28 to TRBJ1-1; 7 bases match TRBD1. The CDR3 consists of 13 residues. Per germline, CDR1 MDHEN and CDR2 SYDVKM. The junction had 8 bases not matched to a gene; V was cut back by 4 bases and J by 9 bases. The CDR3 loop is CASSSGQIIKAFF. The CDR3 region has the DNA TGTGCCAGCAGTTCGGGACAGATCATTAAAGCTTTCTTT. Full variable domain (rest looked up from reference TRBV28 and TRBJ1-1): DVKVTQSSRYLVKRTGEKVFLECVQDMDHENMFWYRQDPGLGLRLIYFSYDVKMKEKGDIPEGYSVSREKKERFSLILESASTNQTSMYLCASSSGQIIKAFFGQGTRLTVV.

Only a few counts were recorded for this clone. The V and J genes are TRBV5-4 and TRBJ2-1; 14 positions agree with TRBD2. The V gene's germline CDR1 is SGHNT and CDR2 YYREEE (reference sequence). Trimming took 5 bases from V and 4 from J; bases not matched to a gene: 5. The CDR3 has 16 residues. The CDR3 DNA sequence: TGTGCCAGCAGTGGTGGACTAGCGGGGGGTTACAATGAGCAGTTCTTC. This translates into CASSGGLAGGYNEQFF.

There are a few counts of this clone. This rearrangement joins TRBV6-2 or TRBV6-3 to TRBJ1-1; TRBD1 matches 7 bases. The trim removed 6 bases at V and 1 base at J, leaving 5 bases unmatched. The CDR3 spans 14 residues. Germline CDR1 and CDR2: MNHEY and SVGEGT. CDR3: CASSLDRANTEAFF. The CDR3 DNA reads TGTGCCAGCAGCCTCGACAGGGCGAACACTGAAGCTTTCTTT.

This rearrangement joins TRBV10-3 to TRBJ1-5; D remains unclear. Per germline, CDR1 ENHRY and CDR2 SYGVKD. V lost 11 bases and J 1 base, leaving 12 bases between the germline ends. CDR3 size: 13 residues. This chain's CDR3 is CAATGESNQPQHF. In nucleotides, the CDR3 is TGTGCCGCCACGGGAGAAAGCAATCAGCCCCAGCATTTT.